The 8 T cell receptor beta chains in this list originate from one sample, sequenced in a study of blood T cells in healthy people across ages. The authors ran a second PCR of about 6 to 11 cycles using a sample-barcoded 5' primer and a J-beta primer mix. Via MiXCR, TCRdb re-called the 5' RACE reads, giving one row per CDR3 protein. Of 550,000 to 650,000 distinct CDR3 sequences in the sample, 25% to 35% were seen once. Sequencing used blood. The origin of the receptors is a woman aged 80 or older in good health.

The rearrangement joins TRBV20-1 to TRBJ1-5, with D maybe TRBD1 (5 bases). Trimming pared 2 bases from V and 6 bases from J, leaving 17 bases between. Germline-derived CDR1 and CDR2 are DFQATT and SNEGSKA (reference sequence). This CDR3 has 15 residues. The CDR3 coding sequence is TGCAGTGCTAGAAGACCGGGACGGGGTTTTCAGCCCCAGCATTTT. Protein product: CSARRPGRGFQPQHF.

As regards this clonotype: This clone may be a read error of a much larger clone one base away. The chain couples TRBV7-6 to TRBJ2-1; 8 nucleotides agree with TRBD1. The CDR3 is made up of 14 amino acids. Germline V gives CDR1 SGHVS, CDR2 FNYEAQ. V lost 4 bases and J lost 2; bases outside the gene matches: 1. The CDR3 loop reads CASSCRGPYNEQFF. The CDR3 DNA sequence: TGTGCCAGCAGCTGCAGGGGGCCCTACAATGAGCAGTTCTTC. Filled out from reference TRBV7-6 and TRBJ2-1, the complete variable domain reads GAGVSQSPRYKVTKRGQDVALRCDPISGHVSLYWYRQALGQGPEFLTYFNYEAQQDKSGLPNDRFSAERPEGSISTLTIQRTEQRDSAMYRCASSCRGPYNEQFFGPGTRLTVL.

Ten or more counts support this clonotype. The CDR3 bases are TGTGCCAGCAGCGTAGTTCTTGGTGATACGCAGTATTTT. Residues: CASSVVLGDTQYF. The chain couples TRBV9 to TRBJ2-3; D gene uncertain. CDR1 is SGDLS, CDR2 YYNGEE, per germline. With 0 bases removed from V and 6 bases from J, the gap between germline ends came to 8 bases. The CDR3 has 13 amino acids.

This clonotype was recorded a few times. Since a much larger clone is just one base distant, this may be a read error. V and J are TRBV5-1 and TRBJ2-1, with 12 bases identical to TRBD2. The length of the CDR3 is 15 residues. CDR1 is SGHRS and CDR2 is YFSETQ in the germline V gene. J gave up 9 bases and V 5 bases, and 9 bases lay outside the gene matches. The DNA of the CDR3 is TGCGCCAGCAGTTGGACTAGCGGGGACCAAGGTGAGCAGTTCTTC. Encoded protein: CASSWTSGDQGEQFF.

This chain joins TRBV20-1 and TRBJ1-2, with 7 positions matching TRBD1. V shed 4 bases and J 5 bases; nucleotides not matched to a gene: 13. Per the germline V gene, CDR1 is DFQATT and CDR2 is SNEGSKA (reference sequence). The CDR3 consists of 15 residues. The chain's CDR3 is CSANDRDGVGYGYTF. The CDR3 DNA reads as TGCAGTGCTAACGACAGGGATGGGGTTGGGTATGGCTACACCTTC.

With regard to this clonotype: One end of the junction is discordant with germline, which a read error may explain. V is TRBV30 and J is TRBJ1-2; D ambiguous. Germline loops: CDR1 GTSNPN, CDR2 SVGIG (reference sequence). This CDR3 is built from 13 residues. In DNA, the CDR3 is TGTGCCAGGAGAGCCGGGTCTAACTATGGCTACACCTTC. Residues: CARRAGSNYGYTF.

This clonotype came up once. Just one base apart from a much larger clone, this may be a read error. The chain combines TRBV27 with TRBJ2-7; the match to TRBD1 covers 7 bases. Germline CDR1 is MNHEY and CDR2 is SMNVEV (reference sequence). There are 15 residues in the CDR3. The CDR3 DNA is TGTGCCAGCAGGCCCCCGGGACAGAAGTCCTACGGGCAGTACTTC. Its translation: CASRPPGQKSYGQYF.

This clonotype was observed many times. The CDR3 protein is CASSLITGRNEQYF. CDR3 coding DNA: TGTGCCAGCAGTTTAATAACAGGGAGAAACGAGCAGTACTTC. V usage is TRBV12-3 or TRBV12-4 and J usage is TRBJ2-7; D perhaps matches TRBD1 (6 bases). With 2 bases removed from V and 5 bases from J, the gap between germline ends came to 13 bases. The CDR3 is 14 amino acids.